The rows below give T cell receptor beta chains drawn from one sample of a study of CD4 T cells in relation to SARS-CoV-2 and coronaviruses. Their antigen targets remain unknown. Sequencing used immunoSEQ multiplex PCR; TCRdb keeps in-frame clones, though not all of them. The sample has 15,000 to 17,000 clones, around 74% seen once; the top ten hold about 25%. Sequences were obtained from CD4+ T cells from PBMCs, cultured in vitro. These receptors were taken from a human donor in good health. The CDR3 runs from the conserved cysteine through the conserved F or W. A D gene is named only where the DNA matches it firmly.

V gene	D gene	J gene	CDR3 protein	CDR3 DNA
TRBV20-1	NA	TRBJ2-1	CSASQAGFSNEQFF	TGCAGTGCTAGTCAGGCAGGGTTCAGCAATGAGCAGTTCTTC
TRBV7-9	NA	TRBJ1-1	CASSLVATEAFF	TGTGCCAGCAGCTTAGTGGCCACTGAAGCTTTCTTT
TRBV19	TRBD1	TRBJ1-2	CASSLAGQGLHLYGYTF	TGTGCCAGTAGCCTAGCGGGACAGGGCCTTCACCTCTATGGCTACACCTTC
TRBV18	TRBD2	TRBJ2-7	CASSPGTSGSYEQYF	TGTGCCAGCTCGCCCGGGACTAGCGGGAGCTACGAGCAGTACTTC
TRBV14	NA	TRBJ2-7	CASSHRTDSEQYF	TGTGCCAGCAGCCATAGGACGGACAGCGAGCAGTACTTC
TRBV7-9	NA	TRBJ2-7	CASSLASRNSYEQYF	TGTGCCAGCAGCTTAGCGAGCAGAAACTCCTACGAGCAGTACTTC
TRBV29-1	NA	TRBJ2-3	CSVEVQNPPGTQYF	TGCAGCGTTGAAGTTCAGAACCCTCCCGGGACGCAGTATTTT
TRBV7-8	TRBD2	TRBJ2-7	CASSLESGRYEQYF	TGTGCCAGCAGCTTAGAAAGCGGGAGGTACGAGCAGTACTTC
TRBV10-2	NA	TRBJ2-7	CASSESLVFSYEQYF	TGCGCCAGCAGTGAGTCACTAGTTTTCTCCTACGAGCAGTACTTC
TRBV19	NA	TRBJ2-7	CASSIRGDEQYF	TGTGCCAGTAGTATAAGGGGCGACGAGCAGTACTTC
TRBV18	NA	TRBJ2-3	CASSLIRTQSSTDTQYF	TGTGCCAGCTCCCTCATCAGGACCCAGTCTAGCACAGATACGCAGTATTTT
TRBV9	TRBD1	TRBJ2-6	CASTMTGGYQANVLTF	TGTGCCAGCACGATGACAGGGGGCTATCAGGCCAACGTCCTGACTTTC
TRBV27	NA	TRBJ2-2	CASSYDTGYTGELFF	TGTGCCAGCAGTTACGATACAGGTTATACCGGGGAGCTGTTTTTT
TRBV4-2	NA	TRBJ2-7	CASSQGQGSIYEQYF	TGTGCCAGCAGCCAAGGGCAGGGGAGTATTTACGAGCAGTACTTC
TRBV10-3	NA	TRBJ1-1	CAISDVRNAEAFF	TGTGCCATCAGTGATGTGCGGAACGCTGAAGCTTTCTTT
TRBV19	NA	TRBJ1-5	CASTTLQGGQPQHF	TGTGCCAGTACCACACTACAGGGAGGTCAGCCCCAGCATTTT
TRBV4-2	NA	TRBJ2-5	CASSQDRAPSSQETQYF	TGTGCCAGCAGCCAAGATAGAGCGCCTAGCAGCCAAGAGACCCAGTACTTC